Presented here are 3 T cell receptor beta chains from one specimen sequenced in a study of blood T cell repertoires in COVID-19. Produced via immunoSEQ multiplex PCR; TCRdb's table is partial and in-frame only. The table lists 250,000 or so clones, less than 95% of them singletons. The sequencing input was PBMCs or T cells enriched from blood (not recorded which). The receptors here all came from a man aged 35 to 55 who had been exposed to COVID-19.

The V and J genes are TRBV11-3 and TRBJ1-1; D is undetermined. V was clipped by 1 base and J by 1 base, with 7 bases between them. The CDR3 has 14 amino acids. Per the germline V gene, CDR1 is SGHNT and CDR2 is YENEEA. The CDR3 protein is CASSLGLGNTEAFF. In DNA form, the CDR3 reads TGTGCCAGCAGCTTAGGTCTAGGGAACACTGAAGCTTTCTTT. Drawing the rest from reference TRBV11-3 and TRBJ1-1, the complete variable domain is EAGVVQSPRYKIIEKKQPVAFWCNPISGHNTLYWYLQNLGQGPELLIRYENEEAVDDSQLPKDRFSAERLKGVDSTLKIQPAELGDSAVYLCASSLGLGNTEAFFGQGTRLTVV.

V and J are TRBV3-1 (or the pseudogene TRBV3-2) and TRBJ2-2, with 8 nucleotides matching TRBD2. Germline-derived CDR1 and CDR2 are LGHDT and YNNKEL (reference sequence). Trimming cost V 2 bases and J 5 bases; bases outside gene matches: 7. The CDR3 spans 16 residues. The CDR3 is CASSQTRGGRTGELFF. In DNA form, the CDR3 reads TGTGCCAGCAGCCAAACCCGGGGGGGCAGAACCGGGGAGCTGTTTTTT.

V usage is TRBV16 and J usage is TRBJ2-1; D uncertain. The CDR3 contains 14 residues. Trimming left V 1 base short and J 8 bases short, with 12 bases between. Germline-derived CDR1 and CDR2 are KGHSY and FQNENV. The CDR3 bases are TGTGCCAGCAGCCAATTTAGTGCCCCGGATGAGCAGTTCTTC. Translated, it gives CASSQFSAPDEQFF. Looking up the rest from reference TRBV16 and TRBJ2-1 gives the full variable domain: GEEVAQTPKHLVRGEGQKAKLYCAPIKGHSYVFWYQQVLKNEFKFLISFQNENVFDETGMPKERFSAKCLPNSPCSLEIQATKLEDSAVYFCASSQFSAPDEQFFGPGTRLTVL.